A single sample is the source of the 27 T cell receptor beta chains below, sequenced in a study of blood T cell repertoires in COVID-19. Profiled with immunoSEQ multiplex PCR; TCRdb holds only in-frame clones, not every one. This table has approximately 300,000 clones, 90% to 95% appearing once. Sample: PBMCs or T cells enriched from blood (not recorded which). These receptor sequences come from a woman aged 30 to 39 who had been exposed to COVID-19.

CDR3 nucleotide sequence: TGTGCCAGCAGTTCTGCGATTGGTGGCTACACCTTC. As protein: CASSSAIGGYTF. The chain combines TRBV12-3 or TRBV12-4 with TRBJ1-2; D call uncertain. This CDR3 has 12 residues. Trimming pared 4 bases from V and 7 bases from J, leaving 10 bases between.

This sequence joins TRBV7-8 and TRBJ2-2; tentatively, D is TRBD1 (5 bases). Germline lookup yields CDR1 SGHVS and CDR2 FQNEAQ. The CDR3 has 16 amino acids. V dropped 5 bases and J dropped 3 bases, with 16 bases sitting between them. The CDR3 loop is CASSQNMGLYTGELFF. The CDR3 DNA sequence: TGTGCCAGCAGCCAAAACATGGGGCTCTACACCGGGGAGCTGTTTTTT.

The genes are TRBV2 and TRBJ1-1, with D tentatively TRBD1 (6 bases). The germline V and J ends were trimmed by 6 bases and 5 bases, with 13 bases remaining between them. Germline lookup yields CDR1 SNHLY and CDR2 FYNNEI. The CDR3 consists of 13 residues. The CDR3, as DNA: TGTGCCAGCAGGGACGAGGGGGGGACTGAAGCTTTCTTT. The encoded protein is CASRDEGGTEAFF.

The chain links TRBV6-5 to TRBJ2-5; D not resolved. V lost 5 bases, J lost 2 bases, and 6 bases lay in between. The CDR3 runs 12 residues. Per germline, CDR1 MNHEY and CDR2 SVGAGI. The CDR3 coding sequence is TGTGCCAGCAGTACTGTGCAAGAGACCCAGTACTTC. Its translation is CASSTVQETQYF.

The chain joins TRBV2 to TRBJ1-2; D might be TRBD1 (5 bases). The CDR3 loop spans 12 amino acids. V lost 7 bases and J lost 7, with 13 bases in between. Germline V gene lookup returns CDR1 SNHLY and CDR2 FYNNEI. This CDR3 is CASTNSRAGYTF. The CDR3 nucleotides read TGTGCCAGCACGAATAGCAGGGCTGGCTACACCTTC.

This clone was observed a single time. J is TRBJ1-5 and V is TRBV10-2; 7 nucleotides align to TRBD1. CDR1 and CDR2 (germline): WSHSY, SAAADI. This CDR3 has 16 residues. Unmatched junction bases numbered 8, after V lost 6 bases and J lost 0 bases. CDR3 coding DNA: TGCGCCAGCAGACAGGGGACGTTTAATAGCAATCAGCCCCAGCATTTT. Translating gives CASRQGTFNSNQPQHF.

This sequence joins TRBV5-1 and TRBJ1-1; maybe TRBD1 (5 bases). CDR1 is SGHRS, CDR2 YFSETQ, per germline. The CDR3 runs to 15 residues. The V end was cut by 2 bases, the J end by 1 base, with 12 bases between. CDR3 coding DNA: TGCGCCAGCAGCTTTGGGGGGATATCGAACACTGAAGCTTTCTTT. This codes for CASSFGGISNTEAFF.

The chain has TRBV11-2 and TRBJ2-5; 10 bases agree with TRBD2. The length of the CDR3 is 18 residues. CDR1 is SGHAT, CDR2 FQNNGV, per germline. The ends lost 0 bases at V and 4 bases at J; junction bases unmatched: 11. DNA for the CDR3: TGTGCCAGCAGCTTAGACCAACTAGCGGGGCCACCCGGAGAGACCCAGTACTTC. Its translation: CASSLDQLAGPPGETQYF.

The chain links TRBV6-2 or TRBV6-3 to TRBJ2-5; 8 bases match TRBD2. The CDR3 has 15 residues. CDR1 is MNHEY, CDR2 SVGEGT, per germline. V was clipped by 6 bases and J by 4 bases; unmatched bases: 10. In nucleotides, the CDR3 is TGTGCCAGCAGCTCCGGCGGGGGGCTGGGAGAGACCCAGTACTTC. Amino acids: CASSSGGGLGETQYF.

The chain employs TRBV9 and TRBJ1-3; 9 nucleotides agree with TRBD1. This CDR3 is 14 amino acids long. Germline values: CDR1 SGDLS, CDR2 YYNGEE. J gave up 2 bases and V 4 bases, and 1 base lay outside the gene matches. Here the CDR3 DNA reads TGTGCCAGCAGCAGGACAGGGGCTGGAAACACCATATATTTT. Translation gives CASSRTGAGNTIYF. The full variable domain, in which reference TRBV9 and TRBJ1-3 provide the parts outside the CDR3, is DSGVTQTPKHLITATGQRVTLRCSPRSGDLSVYWYQQSLDQGLQFLIQYYNGEERAKGNILERFSAQQFPDLHSELNLSSLELGDSALYFCASSRTGAGNTIYFGEGSWLTVV.

The chain recombines TRBV10-1 with TRBJ1-6; 7 bases map to TRBD1. The germline gives CDR1 WNHNN, CDR2 SYGVQD (reference sequence). The junction had 11 bases not matched to a gene; V was cut back by 8 bases and J by 7 bases. The CDR3 totals 15 residues. The DNA of the CDR3 is TGCGCCAGCGATACAGGGGATACGGTGAATTCACCCCTCCACTTT. Its translation is CASDTGDTVNSPLHF.

This chain joins TRBV7-9 and TRBJ2-4, with 7 bases identical to TRBD1. Per the germline V gene, CDR1 is SEHNR and CDR2 is FQNEAQ (reference sequence). There are 16 residues in the CDR3. The J segment lost 4 bases and the V segment lost 5 bases, leaving 11 bases of the junction unmatched. The CDR3 region has the DNA TGTGCCAGCAGCCGAGACAGGGCAGCTAATAAAAACATTCAGTACTTC. Translation: CASSRDRAANKNIQYF.

The chain is built from TRBV27 and TRBJ2-7; D not resolved. The CDR3 is 12 residues long. From germline, CDR1 is MNHEY and CDR2 SMNVEV (reference sequence). V shed 6 bases and J shed 3 bases, with 9 bases lying between them. The CDR3 is CASRTYSYEQYF. CDR3 in DNA: TGTGCCAGCAGGACATATAGCTACGAGCAGTACTTC.

This chain connects TRBV6-5 to TRBJ1-2; 9 bases are shared with TRBD1. Trimming at V came to 4 bases and at J to 4 bases, leaving 1 base not matched to a gene. CDR1 is MNHEY, CDR2 SVGAGI, per germline. CDR3 length: 13 amino acids. CDR3 in amino acids: CASSLQGAYGYTF. CDR3 nucleotide sequence: TGTGCCAGCAGTTTACAGGGGGCCTATGGCTACACCTTC.

J is TRBJ1-1 and V is TRBV29-1, with 7 bases that match TRBD1. The J segment lost 1 base and the V segment lost 8 bases, leaving 7 bases of the junction unmatched. The CDR3 loop spans 13 amino acids. Germline loops: CDR1 SQVTM, CDR2 ANQGSEA. DNA of the CDR3: TGCAGCCGCCCCAGACAGGGGAACACTGAAGCTTTCTTT. The encoded protein is CSRPRQGNTEAFF.

The V gene is TRBV5-8, the J gene TRBJ1-2; D call uncertain. There are 14 residues in the CDR3. The germline V gene has CDR1 SGHTS and CDR2 YDEGEE. V was trimmed by 1 base and J by 4 bases, leaving 11 bases between them. The CDR3 nucleotides read TGTGCCAGCAGCTTGCGAGGTCAGCCCTATGGCTACACCTTC. It specifies CASSLRGQPYGYTF. The full variable domain, rest sourced from reference TRBV5-8 and TRBJ1-2, is EAGVTQSPTHLIKTRGQQATLRCSPISGHTSVYWYQQALGLGLQFLLWYDEGEERNRGNFPPRFSGRQFPNYSSELNVNALELEDSALYLCASSLRGQPYGYTFGSGTRLTVV.

This rearrangement joins TRBV6-2 or TRBV6-3 to TRBJ1-4; the D is unclear. V was trimmed by 4 bases and J by 10 bases, leaving 7 bases between them. The CDR3 sequence is 11 residues long. Germline CDR1 is MNHEY and CDR2 is SVGEGT. In DNA form, the CDR3 reads TGTGCCAGCAGTTGGGCGGGAAAACTGTTTTTT. Its translation: CASSWAGKLFF.

In nucleotides, the CDR3 is TGTGCCAGCAGTCCTGCGGCACCCTACGAGCAGTACTTC. Translating gives CASSPAAPYEQYF. The genes are TRBV6-5 and TRBJ2-7; no clear D. Trimming took 5 bases from V and 2 from J, leaving 10 bases between them. This CDR3 is built from 13 residues. Germline CDR1 and CDR2: MNHEY and SVGAGI.

V is TRBV21-1 and J is TRBJ1-1; TRBD1, as called in the table, went unchecked against the DNA. TRBV21-1 is a known pseudogene. CDR3 size: 18 residues. The CDR3 is CASSKAGGTGYMNTEAFF. In DNA form, the CDR3 reads TGTGCCAGCAGCAAAGCAGGTGGGACAGGATACATGAACACTGAAGCTTTCTTT.

The chain links TRBV7-6 to TRBJ1-2, with 8 nucleotides matching TRBD1. Germline CDR1 and CDR2: SGHVS and FNYEAQ. J lost 0 bases, V lost 4 bases, and 7 bases had no gene match. CDR3 length equals 16 residues. CDR3 region: CASSSRQGPTNYGYTF. CDR3 sequence (DNA): TGTGCCAGCAGCTCGAGACAGGGGCCGACTAACTATGGCTACACCTTC.

This chain's CDR3 is CASSPWGQAPEKLFF. Written as DNA, the CDR3 is TGTGCCAGCAGCCCCTGGGGGCAGGCGCCCGAAAAACTGTTTTTT. The chain has TRBV5-5 and TRBJ1-4; tentative D call: TRBD1 (6 bases). This CDR3 is built from 15 residues. CDR1 is SGHKS and CDR2 is YYEKEE in the germline V gene (reference sequence). The V end was cut by 4 bases, the J end by 8 bases, with 18 bases between.

V and J are TRBV6-5 and TRBJ1-2; 7 nucleotides align to TRBD1. V lost 7 bases, J lost 8 bases, and 10 bases stayed unmatched. The germline gives CDR1 MNHEY, CDR2 SVGAGI. The CDR3 is 13 residues long. The CDR3 protein is CASTRGGRKGYTF. The CDR3 bases are TGTGCCAGCACCAGAGGGGGCCGGAAAGGCTACACCTTC.

The chain recombines TRBV19 with TRBJ2-1; no firm D call. The CDR3 is 11 residues long. The germline CDR1 and CDR2 sequences are LNHDA and SQIVND (reference sequence). Trimming cost V 7 bases and J 1 base, with 2 bases left between them. The CDR3 bases are TGTGCCAGTACTTCCTACAATGAGCAGTTCTTC. Residues: CASTSYNEQFF.

As for this clone: Other DNA sequences of this sample code for an identical CDR3. The genes are TRBV20-1 and TRBJ1-2; the D is unclear. Germline assignment: CDR1 DFQATT and CDR2 SNEGSKA (reference sequence). The CDR3 has 12 residues. The germline V and J ends were trimmed by 3 bases and 5 bases, with 10 bases remaining between them. CDR3 in DNA: TGCAGTGCTAGTTCGGGGATATATGGCTACACCTTC. It translates to CSASSGIYGYTF.

The chain uses TRBV18 and TRBJ1-5, with TRBD1 identical over 8 bases. J gave up 6 bases and V 2 bases, and 6 bases lay outside the gene matches. Looked up from germline, CDR1 is KGHSH and CDR2 is LQKENI. The CDR3 extends over 15 amino acids. CDR3 nucleotide sequence: TGTGCCAGCTCACCAGTAGGGACAGGTGGTCAGCCCCAGCATTTT. This encodes CASSPVGTGGQPQHF.

The rearrangement uses TRBV9 and TRBJ2-3, with TRBD2 identical over 12 bases. CDR1 is SGDLS and CDR2 is YYNGEE in the germline V gene. This CDR3 has 17 amino acids. After removal of 0 bases from V and 2 bases from J, the junction contained 4 bases not matched to a gene. CDR3 DNA sequence: TGTGCCAGCAGCGTAGGGCTAGCGGGGGGGTACACAGATACGCAGTATTTT. It codes for CASSVGLAGGYTDTQYF.

The gene calls are TRBV4-3 and TRBJ1-2, with TRBD1 matching 8 bases. Germline lookup yields CDR1 LGHNA and CDR2 YSLEER. CDR3 length equals 18 residues. The J segment lost 0 bases and the V segment lost 4 bases, leaving 13 bases of the junction unmatched. CDR3 in amino acids: CASSLLPPGGVANYGYTF. The CDR3, as DNA: TGCGCCAGCAGCCTCCTACCCCCAGGGGGCGTAGCTAACTATGGCTACACCTTC.